This T cell receptor beta chain was captured in a study of metastatic and nonmetastatic thyroid tumors. Study details: Repertoires from blood and tumor or nodule tissue of malignant and benign thyroid patients were compared.

Overall study results and limits: Within blood and tumor, benign nodules reportedly had significantly lower TCR beta diversity than malignant thyroid tumors did.

Treatment of any kind had been given to no patient before thyroid surgery. To note about this clone: The antigen remains unidentified.

Germline trimming cut 3 bases from V and 5 bases from J; bases unmatched to any gene: 8. The CDR3 length is 16 residues. The germline V gene has CDR1 SGHDN and CDR2 FVKESK. TCRdb reassembled clones from the PCR reads with MiXCR. This repertoire shows around 15,000 clones, roughly a third found once; its top ten account for roughly 13%. The V gene is TRBV14, the J gene TRBJ2-7; 12 bases align to TRBD2. This clonotype originated in a male donor with papillary thyroid cancer or a benign thyroid nodule (not recorded which). Some clones in this sample may be carry-over from other donors' samples. The sequenced material came from tumor tissue. The CDR3: CASSQVWTSGNNEQYF. The DNA of the CDR3 is TGTGCCAGCAGCCAGGTTTGGACTAGCGGGAACAACGAGCAGTACTTC. The entire variable domain, with the rest obtained from reference TRBV14 and TRBJ2-7, is as follows: EAGVTQFPSHSVIEKGQTVTLRCDPISGHDNLYWYRRVMGKEIKFLLHFVKESKQDESGMPNNRFLAERTGGTYSTLKVQPAELEDSGVYFCASSQVWTSGNNEQYFGPGTRLTVT.